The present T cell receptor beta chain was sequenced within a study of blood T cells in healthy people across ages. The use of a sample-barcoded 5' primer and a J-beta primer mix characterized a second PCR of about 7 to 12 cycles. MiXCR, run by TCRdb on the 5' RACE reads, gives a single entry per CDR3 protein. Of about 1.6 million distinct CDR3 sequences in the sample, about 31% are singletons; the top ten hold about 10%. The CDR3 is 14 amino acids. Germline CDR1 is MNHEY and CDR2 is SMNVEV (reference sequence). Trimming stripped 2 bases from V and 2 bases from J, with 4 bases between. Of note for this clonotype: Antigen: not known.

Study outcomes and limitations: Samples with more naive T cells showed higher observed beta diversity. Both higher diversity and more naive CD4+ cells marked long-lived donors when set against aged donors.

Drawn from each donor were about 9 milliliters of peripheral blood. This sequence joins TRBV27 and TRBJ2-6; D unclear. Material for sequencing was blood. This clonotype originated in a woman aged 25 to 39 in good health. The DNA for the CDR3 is TGTGCCAGCAGTTTAAGCACTGGGGCCAACGTCCTGACTTTC. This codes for CASSLSTGANVLTF.